This passage covers 12 T cell receptor beta chains from one sample sequenced in a study of blood T cell repertoires in COVID-19. TCRdb's table, derived via immunoSEQ multiplex PCR, lists solely in-frame clones and lacks some. Here the sample spans a few hundred thousand clones, about 90% being singletons. The sequenced sample was PBMCs or T cells enriched from blood (not recorded which). These receptors were taken from a woman younger than 45 who had recovered from COVID-19.

This clone has only a few counts. CDR3 in DNA: TGTGCCAGCAGCTTGGGGGCCCTCTCCTACGAGCAGTACTTC. Its translation is CASSLGALSYEQYF. V usage is TRBV5-5 and J usage is TRBJ2-7; no clear D gene. The V end was cut by 0 bases, the J end by 0 bases, with 7 bases between. Per germline, CDR1 SGHKS and CDR2 YYEKEE (reference sequence). This CDR3 has 14 residues.

The V gene is TRBV29-1, the J gene TRBJ2-3; TRBD1 matches 8 bases. Per the germline V gene, CDR1 is SQVTM and CDR2 is ANQGSEA. Trimming cost V 5 bases and J 2 bases; bases outside gene matches: 9. This CDR3 region has 15 residues. CDR3 sequence: CSVTTGAEYTDTQYF. In DNA, the CDR3 is TGCAGCGTTACGACAGGGGCTGAGTACACAGATACGCAGTATTTT.

The chain links TRBV10-1 to TRBJ2-2; 7 nucleotides line up with TRBD2. Germline CDR1 reads WNHNN; CDR2 reads SYGVQD (reference sequence). V lost 10 bases and J lost 6; bases outside the gene matches: 8. The CDR3 has 13 residues. CDR3 nucleotide sequence: TGCGCCACTTCGATCCGGGGGGCCGGGGAGCTGTTTTTT. This translates into CATSIRGAGELFF.

V and J are TRBV9 and TRBJ1-5, with D tentatively TRBD1 (6 bases). From germline, CDR1 is SGDLS and CDR2 YYNGEE. V lost 0 bases, J lost 4 bases, and 11 bases lay in between. The CDR3 runs to 15 residues. This chain's CDR3 is CASSVGSGQNQPQHF. The CDR3 nucleotides read TGTGCCAGCAGCGTAGGGTCGGGACAAAATCAGCCCCAGCATTTT.

The chain employs TRBV9 and TRBJ1-1, with D maybe TRBD1 (5 bases). The CDR3 covers 14 residues. CDR1 is SGDLS and CDR2 is YYNGEE in the germline V gene. V was clipped by 4 bases and J by 1 base, with 11 bases between them. This CDR3 is CASSRGGSNTEAFF. CDR3 nucleotide sequence: TGTGCCAGCAGCAGGGGCGGCTCGAACACTGAAGCTTTCTTT.

The chain couples TRBV10-3 to TRBJ1-2, with 8 bases matching TRBD1. The CDR3 is 13 residues long. V shed 11 bases, J shed 4 bases, and the junction held 9 bases outside the gene matches. Germline lookup yields CDR1 ENHRY and CDR2 SYGVKD. The CDR3 is CASVGQELYGYTF. The CDR3, as DNA: TGTGCCTCGGTGGGACAGGAACTCTATGGCTACACCTTC.

The gene calls are TRBV5-5 and TRBJ2-1; 10 bases are a match to TRBD2. Trimming removed 0 bases from V and 4 bases from J; junction bases left unmatched: 10. The CDR3 extends over 18 amino acids. Per the germline V gene, CDR1 is SGHKS and CDR2 is YYEKEE (reference sequence). CDR3 nucleotide sequence: TGTGCCAGCAGCTTGGAGCCCTTTCTAGCGGGGGTTTACAATGAGCAGTTCTTC. It yields the protein CASSLEPFLAGVYNEQFF.

The chain couples TRBV2 to TRBJ2-1; D gene ambiguous. The CDR3 is made up of 12 amino acids. V was clipped by 7 bases and J by 8 bases, with 12 bases between them. Germline V gives CDR1 SNHLY, CDR2 FYNNEI. Here the CDR3 reads CASTRRGDEQFF. As DNA, the CDR3 is TGTGCCAGCACCCGCCGCGGCGATGAGCAGTTCTTC. The variable domain in full, with the rest retrieved from reference TRBV2 and TRBJ2-1, is EPEVTQTPSHQVTQMGQEVILRCVPISNHLYFYWYRQILGQKVEFLVSFYNNEISEKSEIFDDQFSVERPDGSNFTLKIRSTKLEDSAMYFCASTRRGDEQFFGPGTRLTVL.

This clone has only one observation. This chain uses TRBV28 with TRBJ1-2; tentative D call: TRBD1 (5 bases). The CDR3 has 16 amino acids. Between the trimmed V and J ends, which lost 7 bases and 3 bases, there was a span of 21 bases. CDR1 and CDR2 (germline): MDHEN, SYDVKM. The CDR3 loop is CASTSPAGGRHYGYTF. CDR3 nucleotides: TGTGCCAGCACCTCCCCGGCGGGGGGACGGCACTATGGCTACACCTTC.

The chain uses TRBV6-5 and TRBJ1-5, with no clear D. Deletions cut 6 bases from V and 9 bases from J, with 12 bases between. The germline V gene encodes CDR1 MNHEY and CDR2 SVGAGI. The CDR3 covers 12 residues. For the CDR3, the DNA is TGTGCCAGCAGCCCCCCACTAGGGCCCCAGCATTTT. It is translated as CASSPPLGPQHF.

The chain links TRBV19 to TRBJ2-5; D is perhaps TRBD2 (5 bases). The CDR3 runs 14 residues. CDR1 and CDR2 (germline): LNHDA, SQIVND (reference sequence). Trimming cost V 2 bases and J 9 bases, with 16 bases left between them. This chain's CDR3 is CASSILASVRAQYF. The CDR3, as DNA: TGTGCCAGTAGTATATTGGCCTCGGTGAGGGCCCAGTACTTC.

The CDR3 nucleotides are TGTGCCTGCCAGGGCGACGTCACGAACACCGGGGAGCTGTTTTTT. Residues: CACQGDVTNTGELFF. The chain is built from TRBV7-9 and TRBJ2-2; D might be TRBD1 (5 bases). V was cut by 11 bases and J by 0 bases, with 16 bases left in between. CDR1 SEHNR and CDR2 FQNEAQ come from the germline V gene (reference sequence). This CDR3 is 15 amino acids long.